This T cell receptor (beta chain) was identified during a study of regulatory T cells in long-lasting Graves disease. In building TCR beta libraries, iRepertoire HTBI primers were used together with Arm-PCR of CDR3 regions. Under the authors' procedure: Spanning all samples, the identified segments comprised 60 to 70 TRBV and 14 to 15 TRBJ. TCRdb re-called the multiplex PCR reads with MiXCR, one entry per CDR3 protein. TCRdb, not the original authors, processed these V and J calls. The sample lists 350,000 to 500,000 distinct CDR3 sequences, 11% to 15% seen once, with under 20% in the top ten. The CDR3 sequence is 14 residues long. The V gene's germline CDR1 is KGHSH and CDR2 LQKENI. Losses at the gene ends were 3 bases for V and 3 bases for J; bases not matched to a gene: 2. Time point of the sample: newly diagnosed GD, antithyroid drugs for less than 3 months. The TCR library used RNA extracted from PBMCs. Graves' disease was diagnosed by American Thyroid Association guidelines.

Many counts were recorded for this clonotype. A further study also used this sample, focusing on T cells in Graves' hyperthyroidism and ophthalmopathy. That source reports: Blood shared most expanded thyroid clonotypes above 0.001. Through a model of 13 V-J features, ophthalmopathy was separated from stable hyperthyroidism.

The sequenced sample was peripheral blood mononuclear cells (PBMCs), obtained at new diagnosis, from a patient treated with antithyroid drugs. This clonotype originated in a woman in her fifties or sixties with Graves disease. The chain links TRBV18 to TRBJ1-2; TRBD1 agrees at 9 bases. DNA of the CDR3: TGTGCCAGCTCACCCCGGACAGGGGACTATGGCTACACCTTC. It translates to CASSPRTGDYGYTF.